The rows below give T cell receptor beta chains drawn from one sample of a study of radiation and T cells in renal cell carcinoma. Assay used: immunoSEQ multiplex PCR; TCRdb lists only in-frame clones, some missing. The top ten clones hold less than 7.5% of a sample with 55,000 to 65,000 clones, over 70% of them seen once. The specimen was blood, collected from a patient whose treatment included radiotherapy and nephrectomy. The origin of the receptors is a man aged 60-69 years with renal cell carcinoma. CDR3s leave out the opening cysteine and the closing phenylalanine or tryptophan. Fields, in order: CDR3 protein, V gene.

ASSTGIGTLAF,TRBV7-2
AWSDEGAKNIQY,TRBV30
AWSVGGGSKWAF,TRBV30
ASSTGLAGGPPNTGELF,TRBV5-1
AAVGGATNEKLF,TRBV30
ASSVGTSGGWGSETQY,TRBV9
ASAPRARGQGVKNIQY,TRBV10-1
ASSSRLAGSTDTQY,TRBV5-1
ASSLTTGDTEAF,TRBV11-2
ASLLRQGSNYGYT,TRBV6-6
ASRTGSTEAF,TRBV27
ATKKIREDEKLF,TRBV19
ASSVGGAGANVLT,TRBV9
AWRGAVNEKLF,TRBV30
SFLGTRNEQY,TRBV29-1
ASSQGTGVWGNQPQH,TRBV7-8
ASPGAETYGYT,TRBV2
ASSAYDGTAIAPGNTIY,TRBV9
ASSLSWEGEAF,TRBV11-2
ASSWTVSSYNEQF,TRBV7-2
ASSLAGGGRQPQH,TRBV5-6
ASSPRDTYTGELF,TRBV27
ASSEESLVWETQY,TRBV6-1
ASSVAGTSARETQY,TRBV9
AWTPLASNSGNTIY,TRBV30
ASSLVGRADQPQH,TRBV5-1
ASSSIRQGAYNEQF,TRBV5-1
ANPRGDYGYT,TRBV30
ASSIPQVAF,TRBV19
ASSTRGQPQH,TRBV7-6
ASSYSRSSGNTIY,TRBV6-5
ASSSALGTQY,TRBV7-2
ASRETSWWGANVLT,TRBV2
SGVPGLADEAEQF,TRBV29-1
ASSFTGAGGYT,TRBV11-3
ASSRSGGDEQY,TRBV6-5
ASSPVGPVGNQPQH,TRBV18
ASSLIGWEQY,TRBV7-8
ASQVHRNTEAF,TRBV2
ASTNRGPQETQY,TRBV2
ASSLGGFGETQY,TRBV27
ASSERTGLSGNTIY,TRBV7-8
ASRLMTGKDTEAF,TRBV5-4
ASSPRVDRTETGGYT,TRBV18
ATSRDPTSYNEQF,TRBV15
ASSLPPGLAGGQNTGELF,TRBV4-2
ASSVGFSYNSPLH,TRBV2
ASSLDGQGGYT,TRBV5-1
SVEGFEGTEAF,TRBV29-1
ASTPSDGGYGYT,TRBV19
ASSEASGATDTQY,TRBV10-1